This passage covers 15 T cell receptor beta chains from one sample sequenced in a study of a mutant IDH1 vaccine in newly diagnosed glioma. Indicated time point: baseline, week 1 (first vaccination visit). Treatment described: pre-vaccination baseline after standard-of-care therapy. The assay was immunoSEQ multiplex PCR, and TCRdb's table has in-frame clones only and misses some. The sample lists 90,000 to 95,000 clones, under 90% occurring once. The material was PBMCs, obtained from a glioma patient treated with radiotherapy, temozolomide or both. Receptors were obtained from a woman aged 45-59 years with glioma.

This rearrangement joins TRBV29-1 to TRBJ1-1, with D perhaps matching TRBD1 (5 bases). Trimming cost V 1 base and J 7 bases, with 16 bases left between them. There are 14 residues in the CDR3. Germline CDR1 and CDR2: SQVTM and ANQGSEA. Here the CDR3 DNA reads TGCAGCGTTGAAGGAGAAGACAGCCGCTATGAAGCTTTCTTT. Residues: CSVEGEDSRYEAFF.

The chain has TRBV5-1 and TRBJ1-1; a weak D match, TRBD1 (5 bases). The CDR3 runs to 12 residues. Germline lookup yields CDR1 SGHRS and CDR2 YFSETQ. The V end lost 2 bases, the J end lost 5 bases, and 7 bases lay between the germline ends. CDR3 residues: CASSLGATEAFF. DNA of the CDR3: TGCGCCAGCAGCTTAGGGGCTACTGAAGCTTTCTTT.

The rearrangement links TRBV5-5 to TRBJ1-1, with 9 bases that match TRBD1. The germline V gene has CDR1 SGHKS and CDR2 YYEKEE (reference sequence). V was clipped by 4 bases and J by 0 bases; unmatched bases: 10. The length of the CDR3 is 17 residues. The CDR3 nucleotides are TGTGCCAGCAGCCCCGGACAGGGGACGCGACTGAACACTGAAGCTTTCTTT. This encodes CASSPGQGTRLNTEAFF.

The J gene is TRBJ2-6, the V gene TRBV11-1, with TRBD1 matching 8 bases. This CDR3 comprises 17 residues. Germline V lookup: CDR1 SGHAT, CDR2 FQDESV (reference sequence). With V trimmed by 1 base and J by 0 bases, 2 bases remained unmatched. The CDR3 DNA reads TGTGCCAGCAGCTTAGGGACAGGGAACTCTGGGGCCAACGTCCTGACTTTC. This gives the protein CASSLGTGNSGANVLTF.

This clone was seen a few times. Additional DNA sequences in this sample encode the identical CDR3. The chain is built from TRBV29-1 and TRBJ1-1; D is undetermined. The V gene's germline CDR1 is SQVTM and CDR2 ANQGSEA. The CDR3 contains 11 residues. Trimming took 4 bases from V and 1 from J, leaving 4 bases between them. CDR3 coding DNA: TGCAGCGTTGTCAGGAACACTGAAGCTTTCTTT. This translates into CSVVRNTEAFF.

In DNA form, the CDR3 reads TGTGCCAGCACCCGAGAGCTAGGTGGGTATGAGCAGTTCTTC. Amino acid sequence: CASTRELGGYEQFF. The genes are TRBV18 and TRBJ2-1; D is uncertain. The CDR3 is 14 residues long. Trimming removed 8 bases at V and 8 bases at J, with 19 bases between. CDR1 KGHSH and CDR2 LQKENI come from the germline V gene.

The rearrangement links TRBV27 to TRBJ2-7; tentatively, D is TRBD1 or TRBD2 (5 bases each). The CDR3 is 16 residues long. Trimming cost V 6 bases and J 7 bases, with 25 bases left between them. Germline V CDR1 and CDR2: MNHEY, SMNVEV (reference sequence). CDR3 nucleotide sequence: TGTGCCAGCAGAGGCCCCCAATGGACGGGGCTGGGGGAGCAGTACTTC. Residues: CASRGPQWTGLGEQYF.

This clone was picked up a small number of times. The chain links TRBV11-3 to TRBJ2-2; D uncertain. Germline lookup yields CDR1 SGHNT and CDR2 YENEEA. V dropped 2 bases and J dropped 1 base, with 8 bases sitting between them. The CDR3 covers 15 residues. The CDR3 here is CASSLFPVNTGELFF. CDR3 DNA sequence: TGTGCCAGCAGCTTATTCCCAGTGAACACCGGGGAGCTGTTTTTT.

The chain joins TRBV7-9 to TRBJ2-5, with 10 positions matching TRBD2. The CDR3 covers 16 residues. Germline V CDR1 and CDR2: SEHNR, FQNEAQ (reference sequence). After removal of 5 bases from V and 4 bases from J, the junction contained 10 bases not matched to a gene. As DNA, the CDR3 is TGTGCCAGCAGCCGACTAAGCGGGGGGGCCGCAGAGACCCAGTACTTC. This sequence encodes CASSRLSGGAAETQYF.

With respect to this clone: At one end the junction does not follow the germline gene, possibly because of a read error. The rearrangement links TRBV9 to TRBJ2-2; the D is unclear. The germline V gene has CDR1 SGDLS and CDR2 YYNGEE. There are 16 residues in the CDR3. CDR3: CASSVDSGAKTGELFF. DNA for the CDR3: TGTGCCAGCAGCGTAGACTCAGGAGCGAAAACCGGGGAGCTGTTTTTT. Combining the CDR3 with reference TRBV9 and TRBJ2-2 gives the whole variable domain DSGVTQTPKHLITATGQRVTLRCSPRSGDLSVYWYQQSLDQGLQFLIQYYNGEERAKGNILERFSAQQFPDLHSELNLSSLELGDSALYFCASSVDSGAKTGELFFGEGSRLTVL.

This clone has only one observation. The genes are TRBV19 and TRBJ1-2; D ambiguous. The V end was cut by 3 bases, the J end by 3 bases, with 17 bases between. Per germline, CDR1 LNHDA and CDR2 SQIVND (reference sequence). This CDR3 comprises 16 residues. The CDR3 sequence is CASSIGRAGNYYGYTF. The CDR3 nucleotides read TGTGCCAGTAGTATTGGAAGGGCAGGAAATTACTATGGCTACACCTTC.

The chain is built from TRBV19 and TRBJ1-1; 10 bases fit TRBD1. Germline V gene data show CDR1 as LNHDA and CDR2 as SQIVND (reference sequence). The CDR3 sequence is 13 residues long. V lost 7 bases, J lost 5 bases, and 4 bases stayed unmatched. The CDR3 protein is CASNPDRGTEAFF. In DNA, the CDR3 is TGTGCCAGTAACCCGGACAGGGGGACTGAAGCTTTCTTT.

V usage is TRBV6-1 and J usage is TRBJ1-2; D is perhaps TRBD1 (6 bases). Trimming pared 5 bases from V and 5 bases from J, leaving 9 bases between. This CDR3 comprises 12 residues. The germline gives CDR1 MNHNS, CDR2 SASEGT. As DNA, the CDR3 is TGTGCCAGCAGTAACACAGGGTATGGCTACACCTTC. Residues: CASSNTGYGYTF.

Details on this clone: Different DNA sequences within this sample yield the same CDR3. V gene TRBV7-2 combines with J gene TRBJ1-1, with a tentative D call TRBD1 (5 bases). Germline loops: CDR1 SGHTA, CDR2 FQGNSA. V was cut by 1 base and J by 0 bases, with 6 bases left in between. The CDR3 contains 14 residues. CDR3 amino acids: CASSLGGVNTEAFF. The CDR3 DNA reads TGTGCCAGCAGCTTAGGGGGCGTGAACACTGAAGCTTTCTTT. The full variable domain, its missing parts supplied by reference TRBV7-2 and TRBJ1-1, is GAGVSQSPSNKVTEKGKDVELRCDPISGHTALYWYRQSLGQGLEFLIYFQGNSAPDKSGLPSDRFSAERTGGSVSTLTIQRTQQEDSAVYLCASSLGGVNTEAFFGQGTRLTVV.

The chain recombines TRBV7-9 with TRBJ1-5; D might be TRBD1 (5 bases). Trimming shortened V by 5 bases and J by 3 bases, and 14 bases separated the two germline ends. The CDR3 contains 15 residues. Per the germline V gene, CDR1 is SEHNR and CDR2 is FQNEAQ (reference sequence). CDR3 bases: TGTGCCAGCAGCCCGACCTCAGGGTCCAATCAGCCCCAGCATTTT. Protein product: CASSPTSGSNQPQHF.